The T cell receptor beta chain described here comes from a study of blood T cells in healthy people across ages. This clonotype was seen only a few times. Its antigen is as yet unknown. Together with a sample-barcoded 5' primer, a J-beta primer mix was included in a second PCR lasting about 7 to 11 cycles. TCRdb processed the 5' RACE reads anew with MiXCR; each CDR3 protein has one entry. The sample has 1,500,000 or so distinct CDR3 sequences, around 59% seen once. V lost 8 bases, J lost 2 bases, and 21 bases lay in between. The CDR3 is 16 residues long. The germline gives CDR1 MGHDK, CDR2 SYGVNS. The study drew donors from healthy Caucasian individuals in Russia aged roughly 6 to 90. Isolation recovered at least 7 million PBMCs from every sample. The amount of total RNA extracted per sample was at least 5.5 micrograms. Study-wide points: More naive CD4+ cells and higher diversity were found in long-lived than in aged donors.

The origin of this receptor is a man younger than 30 in good health. The sequenced material came from blood. The chain combines TRBV25-1 with TRBJ2-5; tentatively, D is TRBD2 (5 bases). The CDR3 bases are TGTGCCAGCGGCGGTCTAGCCGGAGAAGCGCAAGAGACCCAGTACTTC. Translating gives CASGGLAGEAQETQYF.